A selection of T cell receptor beta chains follows, all from one sample in a study of regulatory T cells in long-lasting Graves disease. TCRdb ran MiXCR on the multiplex PCR reads and lists one entry per CDR3 protein. The sample carries a few hundred thousand distinct CDR3 sequences, about 20% recorded once. This material consisted of peripheral blood mononuclear cells (PBMCs), taken when the disease was refractory, from a patient treated with antithyroid drugs. The receptors come from a female donor with Graves disease. CDR3s include the opening cysteine and the closing phenylalanine or tryptophan. The D gene is left open where the match is weak. Clone size is not always given. Where it is, it says once, few, many or a class for expanded clones.

abundance	d_gene	len	v_gene	j_gene	CDR3nt	CDR3aa
NA	TRBD2	14	TRBV5-1	TRBJ2-7	TGCGCCAGCAGCGGAGCGGGAGAAGCCTACGAGCAGTACTTC	CASSGAGEAYEQYF
NA	TRBD2	17	TRBV28	TRBJ2-3	TGTGCCAGCAGTTACCGCAGACTAGCGGTCATGTCAGATACGCAGTATTTT	CASSYRRLAVMSDTQYF
NA	TRBD1	14	TRBV29-1	TRBJ1-1	TGCAGCGTTGCAAAAGGGGGCGAGAACACTGAAGCTTTCTTT	CSVAKGGENTEAFF
few	NA	14	TRBV27	TRBJ1-1	TGTGCCAGCAGCCCCTCTGGGGGTCCCACTGAAGCTTTCTTT	CASSPSGGPTEAFF
few	NA	17	TRBV3-2	TRBJ2-5	TGTGCCAGCAGCCAACCGAGCTCGTGGGGGGCCGGCGAGACCCAGTACTTC	CASSQPSSWGAGETQYF
NA	NA	15	TRBV25-1	TRBJ1-1	TGTGCCAGCAGATTCGGGGGCGCCATGAACACTGAAGCTTTCTTT	CASRFGGAMNTEAFF
NA	NA	14	TRBV6-1	TRBJ2-7	TGTGCCAGCAGGGCCCAGGGTAATACCTACGAGCAGTACTTC	CASRAQGNTYEQYF
many	TRBD1	17	TRBV7-2	TRBJ2-5	TGTGCCAGCAGCTTTCGACAGGGCGGGTATAAGCAAGAGACCCAGTACTTC	CASSFRQGGYKQETQYF
NA	NA	14	TRBV19	TRBJ2-7	TGTGCCAGTAGTATTCAGGAATCCGACTACGAGCAGTACTTC	CASSIQESDYEQYF
many	NA	16	TRBV24-1	TRBJ2-6	TGTGCCACCAGTGCGGGGGGCGAAGGTGGGGCCAACGTCCTGACTTTC	CATSAGGEGGANVLTF
few	NA	14	TRBV20-1	TRBJ1-1	TGCAGTGGGGGCCGCAACAGACAGAACACTGAAGCTTTCTTT	CSGGRNRQNTEAFF
NA	NA	14	TRBV19	TRBJ1-5	TGTGCCAGTAGTATAGGCAGATTTAATCAGCCCCAGCATTTT	CASSIGRFNQPQHF
few	NA	15	TRBV2	TRBJ1-2	TGTGCCAGCAGTGAAGGTGGGACGGTCGTGTCAGGCTACACCTTC	CASSEGGTVVSGYTF
NA	TRBD2	14	TRBV20-1	TRBJ2-1	TGCAGTGCTAGAGTCGGGAGGCAGTACAATGAGCAGTTCTTC	CSARVGRQYNEQFF
NA	NA	13	TRBV29-1	TRBJ2-7	TGCAGCGTTGACCACGGGGGCACCTACGAGCAGTACTTC	CSVDHGGTYEQYF
NA	NA	15	TRBV29-1	TRBJ2-4	TGCAGCTTTGAAGAGTTTGGGGTAGCCAAAAACATTCAGTACTTC	CSFEEFGVAKNIQYF
NA	NA	18	TRBV27	TRBJ2-1	TGTGCCAGCAGTATAAAGCCCCCGACCGACTACCTATACAATGAGCAGTTCTTC	CASSIKPPTDYLYNEQFF